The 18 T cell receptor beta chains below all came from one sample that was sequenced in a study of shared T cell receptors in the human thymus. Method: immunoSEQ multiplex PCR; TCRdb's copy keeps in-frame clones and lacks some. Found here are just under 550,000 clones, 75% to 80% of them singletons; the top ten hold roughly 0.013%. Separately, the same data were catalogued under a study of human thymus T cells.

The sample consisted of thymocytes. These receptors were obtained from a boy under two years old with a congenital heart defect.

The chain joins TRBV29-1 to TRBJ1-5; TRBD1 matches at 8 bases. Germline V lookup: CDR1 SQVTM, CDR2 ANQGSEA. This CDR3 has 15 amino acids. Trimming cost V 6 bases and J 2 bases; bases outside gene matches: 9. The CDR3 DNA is TGCAGCGTACCTGGGACAGGAGAAGGCAATCAGCCCCAGCATTTT. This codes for CSVPGTGEGNQPQHF. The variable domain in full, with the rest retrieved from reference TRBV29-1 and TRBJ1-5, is SAVISQKPSRDICQRGTSLTIQCQVDSQVTMMFWYRQQPGQSLTLIATANQGSEATYESGFVIDKFPISRPNLTFSTLTVSNMSPEDSSIYLCSVPGTGEGNQPQHFGDGTRLSIL.

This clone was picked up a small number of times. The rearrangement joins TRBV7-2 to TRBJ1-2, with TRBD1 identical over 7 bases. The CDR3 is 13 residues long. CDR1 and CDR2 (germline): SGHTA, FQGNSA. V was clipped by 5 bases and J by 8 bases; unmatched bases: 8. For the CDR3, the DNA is TGTGCCAGCAGCACGACAGGGTCCCGGGGCTACACCTTC. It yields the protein CASSTTGSRGYTF.

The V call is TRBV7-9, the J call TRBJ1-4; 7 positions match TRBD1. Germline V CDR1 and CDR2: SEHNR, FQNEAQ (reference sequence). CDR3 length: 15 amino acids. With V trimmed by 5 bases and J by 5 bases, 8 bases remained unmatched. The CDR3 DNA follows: TGTGCCAGCAGCCTAGAGGGGGCAGAAAATGAAAAACTGTTTTTT. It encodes CASSLEGAENEKLFF.

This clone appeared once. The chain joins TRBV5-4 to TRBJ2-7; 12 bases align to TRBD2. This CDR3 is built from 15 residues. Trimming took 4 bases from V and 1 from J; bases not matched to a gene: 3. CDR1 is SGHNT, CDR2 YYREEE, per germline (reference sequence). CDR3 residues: CASSTTSGRSYEQYF. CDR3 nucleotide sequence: TGTGCCAGCAGCACTACTAGCGGGAGGTCCTACGAGCAGTACTTC.

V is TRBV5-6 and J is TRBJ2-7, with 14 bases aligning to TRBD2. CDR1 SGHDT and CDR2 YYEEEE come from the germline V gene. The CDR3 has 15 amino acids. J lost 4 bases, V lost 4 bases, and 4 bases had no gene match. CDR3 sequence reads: CASSTGLAGVYEQYF. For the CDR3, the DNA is TGTGCCAGCAGCACGGGACTAGCGGGAGTTTACGAGCAGTACTTC.

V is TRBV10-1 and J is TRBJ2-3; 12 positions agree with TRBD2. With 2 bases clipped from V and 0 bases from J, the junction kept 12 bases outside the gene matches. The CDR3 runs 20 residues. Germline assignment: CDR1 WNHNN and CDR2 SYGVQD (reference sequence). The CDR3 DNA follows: TGCGCCAGCAGTGAGCCCCTCCCTAGCGGGAGGGAGACTAGCACAGATACGCAGTATTTT. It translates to CASSEPLPSGRETSTDTQYF.

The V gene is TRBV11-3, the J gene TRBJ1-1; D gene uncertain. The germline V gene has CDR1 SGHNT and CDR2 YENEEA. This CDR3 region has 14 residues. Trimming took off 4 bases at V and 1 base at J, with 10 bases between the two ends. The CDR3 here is CASSYGVWNTEAFF. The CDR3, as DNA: TGTGCCAGCAGCTACGGGGTGTGGAACACTGAAGCTTTCTTT.

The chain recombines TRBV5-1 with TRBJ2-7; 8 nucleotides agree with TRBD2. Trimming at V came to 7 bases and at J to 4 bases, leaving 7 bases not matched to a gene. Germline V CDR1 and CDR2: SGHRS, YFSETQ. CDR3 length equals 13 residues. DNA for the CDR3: TGCGCCAGCGGGATGACTAGCGATTACGAGCAGTACTTC. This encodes CASGMTSDYEQYF.

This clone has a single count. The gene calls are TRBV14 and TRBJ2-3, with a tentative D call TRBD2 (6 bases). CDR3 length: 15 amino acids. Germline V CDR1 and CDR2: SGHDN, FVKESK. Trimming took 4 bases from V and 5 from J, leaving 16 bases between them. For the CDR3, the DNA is TGTGCCAGCAGCCTTTTAGCGCGGGGTGGAGATACGCAGTATTTT. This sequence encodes CASSLLARGGDTQYF.

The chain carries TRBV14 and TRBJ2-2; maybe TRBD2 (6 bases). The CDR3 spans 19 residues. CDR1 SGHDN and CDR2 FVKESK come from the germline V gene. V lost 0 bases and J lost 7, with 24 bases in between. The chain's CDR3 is CASSQEVPAEGGLGGELFF. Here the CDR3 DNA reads TGTGCCAGCAGCCAAGAGGTCCCGGCGGAGGGAGGACTGGGCGGGGAGCTGTTTTTT.

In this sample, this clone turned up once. DNA of the CDR3: TGTGCCAGCAGTCCCCAGGGACAGTCACTCGCCTACGAGCAGTACTTC. It yields the protein CASSPQGQSLAYEQYF. The chain has TRBV28 and TRBJ2-7; TRBD1 aligns across 7 bases. The CDR3 totals 16 residues. Germline V gene sequence: CDR1 MDHEN, CDR2 SYDVKM. The V gene end was trimmed by 5 bases and the J gene end by 2 bases; junction bases not matched to a gene: 12.

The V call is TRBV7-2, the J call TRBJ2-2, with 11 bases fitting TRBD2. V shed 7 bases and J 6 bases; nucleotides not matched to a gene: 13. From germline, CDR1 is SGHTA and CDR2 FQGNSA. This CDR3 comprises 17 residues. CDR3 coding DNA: TGTGCCAGCACCTCCGGGACTAGCGGAGAAGGTCCCGGGGAGCTGTTTTTT. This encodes CASTSGTSGEGPGELFF.

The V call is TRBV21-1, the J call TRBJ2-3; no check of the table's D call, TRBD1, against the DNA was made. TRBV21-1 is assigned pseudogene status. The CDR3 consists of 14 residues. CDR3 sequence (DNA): TGTGCCAGCAGCAAGGACAGTAGTACAGATACGCAGTATTTT. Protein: CASSKDSSTDTQYF.

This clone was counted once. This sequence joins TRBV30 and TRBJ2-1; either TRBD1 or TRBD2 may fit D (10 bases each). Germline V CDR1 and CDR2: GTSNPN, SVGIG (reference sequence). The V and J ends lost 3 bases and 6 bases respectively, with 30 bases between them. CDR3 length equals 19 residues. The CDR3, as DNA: TGTGCCTGGAGAGATGACAGGGGGCTAGCGGGAGTTGAGGGCAATGAGCAGTTCTTC. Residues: CAWRDDRGLAGVEGNEQFF.

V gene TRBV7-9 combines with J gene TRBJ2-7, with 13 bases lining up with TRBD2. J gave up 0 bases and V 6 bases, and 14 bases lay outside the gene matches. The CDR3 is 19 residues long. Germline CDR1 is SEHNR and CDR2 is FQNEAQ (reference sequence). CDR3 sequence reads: CASSHKPTSGRTFSYEQYF. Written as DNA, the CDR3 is TGTGCCAGCAGTCATAAGCCGACTAGCGGGAGGACTTTCTCCTACGAGCAGTACTTC.

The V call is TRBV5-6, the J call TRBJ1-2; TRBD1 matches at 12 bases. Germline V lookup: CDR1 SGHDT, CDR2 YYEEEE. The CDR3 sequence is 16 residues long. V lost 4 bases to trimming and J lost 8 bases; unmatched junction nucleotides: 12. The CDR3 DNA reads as TGTGCCAGCAGCGTCCGGGACAGGGGGCGGTGGCGAGGCTACACCTTC. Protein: CASSVRDRGRWRGYTF.

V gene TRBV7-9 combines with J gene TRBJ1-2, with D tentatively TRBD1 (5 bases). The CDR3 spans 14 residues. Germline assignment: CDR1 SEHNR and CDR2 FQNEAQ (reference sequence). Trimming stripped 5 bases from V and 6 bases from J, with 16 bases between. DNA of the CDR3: TGTGCCAGCAGCCCCAAACAGGTTATCGATGGCTACACCTTC. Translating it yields CASSPKQVIDGYTF.

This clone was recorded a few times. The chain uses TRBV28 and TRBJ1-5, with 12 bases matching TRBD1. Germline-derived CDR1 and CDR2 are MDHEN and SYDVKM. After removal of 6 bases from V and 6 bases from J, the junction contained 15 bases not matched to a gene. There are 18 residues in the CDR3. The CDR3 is CASSTSGTGGPGGQPQHF. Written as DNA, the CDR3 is TGTGCCAGCAGCACCTCCGGGACAGGGGGCCCCGGGGGTCAGCCCCAGCATTTT.